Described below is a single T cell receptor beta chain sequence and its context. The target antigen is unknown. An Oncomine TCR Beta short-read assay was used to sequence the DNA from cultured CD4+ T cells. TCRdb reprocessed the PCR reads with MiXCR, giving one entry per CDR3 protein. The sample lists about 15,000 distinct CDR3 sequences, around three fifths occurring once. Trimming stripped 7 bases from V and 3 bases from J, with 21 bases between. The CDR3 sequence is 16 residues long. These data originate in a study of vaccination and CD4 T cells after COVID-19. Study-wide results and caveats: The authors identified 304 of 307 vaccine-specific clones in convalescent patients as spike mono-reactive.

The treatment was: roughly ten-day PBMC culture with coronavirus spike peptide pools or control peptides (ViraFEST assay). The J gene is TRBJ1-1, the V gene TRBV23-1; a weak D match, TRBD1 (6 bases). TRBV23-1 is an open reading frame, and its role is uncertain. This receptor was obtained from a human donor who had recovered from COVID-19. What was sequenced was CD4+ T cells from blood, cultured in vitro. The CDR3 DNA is TGCGCCAGCAATCCTACAGGGATTCGTTCGGACACTGAAGCTTTCTTT. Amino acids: CASNPTGIRSDTEAFF.